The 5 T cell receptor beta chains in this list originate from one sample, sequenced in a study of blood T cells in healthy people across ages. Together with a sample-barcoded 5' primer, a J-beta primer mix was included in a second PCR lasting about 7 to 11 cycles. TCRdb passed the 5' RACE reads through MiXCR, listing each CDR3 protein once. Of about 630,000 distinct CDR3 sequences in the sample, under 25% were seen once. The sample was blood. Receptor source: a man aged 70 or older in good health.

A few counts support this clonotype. CDR3 sequence reads: CASSKGQNYEQHF. The CDR3 DNA is TGTGCCAGCAGCAAAGGACAGAACTACGAGCAGCACTTC. The chain joins TRBV21-1 to TRBJ2-7; the DNA was not compared with TRBD1, the D call given in the table. TRBV21-1 is a known pseudogene. The CDR3 has 13 amino acids.

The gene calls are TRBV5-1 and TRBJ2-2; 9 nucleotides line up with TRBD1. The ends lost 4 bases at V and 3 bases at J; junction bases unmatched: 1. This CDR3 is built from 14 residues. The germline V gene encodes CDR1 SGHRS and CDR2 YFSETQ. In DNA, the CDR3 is TGCGCCAGCAGCGGGACAGGGTACACCGGGGAGCTGTTTTTT. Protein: CASSGTGYTGELFF.

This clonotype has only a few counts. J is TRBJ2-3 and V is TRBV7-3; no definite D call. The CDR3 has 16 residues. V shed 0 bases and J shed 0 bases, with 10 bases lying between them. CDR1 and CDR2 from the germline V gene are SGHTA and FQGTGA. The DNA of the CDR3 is TGTGCCAGCAGCTTAACGCGGAGCGTTAGCACAGATACGCAGTATTTT. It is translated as CASSLTRSVSTDTQYF. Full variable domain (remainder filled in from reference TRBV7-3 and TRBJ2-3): GAGVSQTPSNKVTEKGKYVELRCDPISGHTALYWYRQSLGQGPEFLIYFQGTGAADDSGLPNDRFFAVRPEGSVSTLKIQRTERGDSAVYLCASSLTRSVSTDTQYFGPGTRLTVL.

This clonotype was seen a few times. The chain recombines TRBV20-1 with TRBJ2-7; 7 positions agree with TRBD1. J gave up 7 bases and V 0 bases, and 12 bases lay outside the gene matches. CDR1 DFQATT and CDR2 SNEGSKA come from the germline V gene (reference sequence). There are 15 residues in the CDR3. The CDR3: CSARDPETGSLEQYF. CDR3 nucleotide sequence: TGCAGTGCTAGAGATCCTGAGACAGGGTCTCTGGAGCAGTACTTC.

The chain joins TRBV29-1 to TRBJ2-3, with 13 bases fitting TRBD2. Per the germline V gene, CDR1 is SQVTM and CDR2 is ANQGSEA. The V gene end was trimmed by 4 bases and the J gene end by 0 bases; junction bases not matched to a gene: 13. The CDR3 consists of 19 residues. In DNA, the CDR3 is TGCAGCGTTGTAAGCCCGTTGGGACTAGCGGGGAGTAGCACAGATACGCAGTATTTT. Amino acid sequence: CSVVSPLGLAGSSTDTQYF.